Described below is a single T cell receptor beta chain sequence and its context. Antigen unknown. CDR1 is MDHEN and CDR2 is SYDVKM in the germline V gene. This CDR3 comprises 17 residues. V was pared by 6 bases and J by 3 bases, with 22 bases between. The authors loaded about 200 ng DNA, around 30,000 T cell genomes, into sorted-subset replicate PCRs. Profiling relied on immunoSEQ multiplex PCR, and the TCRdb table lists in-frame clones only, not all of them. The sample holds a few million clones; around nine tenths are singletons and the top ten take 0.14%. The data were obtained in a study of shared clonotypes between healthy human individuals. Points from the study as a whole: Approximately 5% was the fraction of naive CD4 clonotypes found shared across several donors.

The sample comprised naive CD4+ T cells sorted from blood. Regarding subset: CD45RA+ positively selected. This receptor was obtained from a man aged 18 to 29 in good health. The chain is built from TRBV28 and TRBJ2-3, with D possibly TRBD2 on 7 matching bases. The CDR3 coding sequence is TGTGCCAGCAGAGGTGGTGGGGCGGGGGCTGAGACAGATACGCAGTATTTT. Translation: CASRGGGAGAETDTQYF.